The 32 T cell receptor beta chains below all came from one sample that was sequenced in a study of shared clonotypes between healthy human individuals. Here immunoSEQ multiplex PCR was the method, and the copy in TCRdb shows in-frame clones only, minus some. The table includes 2 million to 2.5 million clones, 80% to 95% detected once. The specimen was naive CD4+ T cells from PBMCs. Specified subset: CD45RA+ positively selected. The receptors originated from a man aged 18 to 29 in good health. Some clones in this sample may be carry-over from other donors' samples.

The V gene is TRBV19, the J gene TRBJ2-1; D is unresolved. CDR1 and CDR2 from the germline V gene are LNHDA and SQIVND (reference sequence). With 10 bases removed from V and 0 bases from J, the gap between germline ends came to 7 bases. The CDR3 is 12 residues long. The DNA for the CDR3 is TGTGCCACCCGAAGCTCCTACAATGAGCAGTTCTTC. Its protein is CATRSSYNEQFF.

V usage is TRBV18 and J usage is TRBJ2-5; 14 bases align to TRBD2. The junction had 13 bases not matched to a gene; V was cut back by 4 bases and J by 0 bases. Germline loops: CDR1 KGHSH, CDR2 LQKENI. The CDR3 has 20 amino acids. The DNA for the CDR3 is TGTGCCAGCTCACACCGGGGGACTAGCGGGAGTTGGGTGTACCAAGAGACCCAGTACTTC. Translating it yields CASSHRGTSGSWVYQETQYF.

V is TRBV5-1 and J is TRBJ2-5, with a tentative D call TRBD2 (6 bases). This CDR3 is 14 amino acids long. Trimming left V 3 bases short and J 3 bases short, with 12 bases between. Per germline, CDR1 SGHRS and CDR2 YFSETQ. The CDR3 sequence: CASSWGDVKETQYF. The CDR3 DNA reads as TGCGCCAGCAGCTGGGGGGACGTTAAAGAGACCCAGTACTTC.

The V and J genes are TRBV7-9 and TRBJ1-1; perhaps TRBD1 as D (5 bases). The V end lost 3 bases, the J end lost 2 bases, and 13 bases lay between the germline ends. Germline-derived CDR1 and CDR2 are SEHNR and FQNEAQ (reference sequence). The CDR3 runs to 15 residues. The CDR3 DNA follows: TGTGCCAGCAGCTTTACCGGCGGGGCTAACACTGAAGCTTTCTTT. This translates into CASSFTGGANTEAFF.

The chain couples TRBV28 to TRBJ1-2, with TRBD1 as a possible D gene (6 bases). The germline V and J ends were trimmed by 8 bases and 14 bases, with 27 bases remaining between them. The CDR3 has 14 amino acids. Germline CDR1 MDHEN, CDR2 SYDVKM. CDR3 nucleotide sequence: TGTGCCAGCTCCCAATATCGGCCGGGGGAGGGGGATACCTTC. It yields the protein CASSQYRPGEGDTF.

The V call is TRBV7-6, the J call TRBJ2-5, with 7 bases lining up with TRBD2. Germline loops: CDR1 SGHVS, CDR2 FNYEAQ. After removal of 5 bases from V and 4 bases from J, the junction contained 10 bases not matched to a gene. The CDR3 is 15 residues long. CDR3 bases: TGTGCCAGCAGCCCTACTGGGGGGGTCCGAGAGACCCAGTACTTC. Translation gives CASSPTGGVRETQYF. The full variable domain, in which reference TRBV7-6 and TRBJ2-5 provide the parts outside the CDR3, is GAGVSQSPRYKVTKRGQDVALRCDPISGHVSLYWYRQALGQGPEFLTYFNYEAQQDKSGLPNDRFSAERPEGSISTLTIQRTEQRDSAMYRCASSPTGGVRETQYFGPGTRLLVL.

The rearrangement links TRBV25-1 to TRBJ2-1, with 10 bases aligning to TRBD2. The germline V gene encodes CDR1 MGHDK and CDR2 SYGVNS. V was pared by 4 bases and J by 8 bases, with 5 bases of the junction left unmatched. The CDR3 loop spans 14 amino acids. CDR3: CASSVGLAGDEQFF. For the CDR3, the DNA is TGTGCCAGCAGTGTAGGGCTAGCGGGAGATGAGCAGTTCTTC. Full variable domain (rest looked up from reference TRBV25-1 and TRBJ2-1): EADIYQTPRYLVIGTGKKITLECSQTMGHDKMYWYQQDPGMELHLIHYSYGVNSTEKGDLSSESTVSRIRTEHFPLTLESARPSHTSQYLCASSVGLAGDEQFFGPGTRLTVL.

The genes are TRBV19 and TRBJ1-4; 11 nucleotides match TRBD1. Germline V lookup: CDR1 LNHDA, CDR2 SQIVND (reference sequence). The J segment lost 7 bases and the V segment lost 4 bases, leaving 5 bases of the junction unmatched. The CDR3 contains 15 residues. The CDR3: CASSRTDRGLEKLFF. DNA of the CDR3: TGTGCCAGTAGTAGAACGGACAGGGGGCTTGAAAAACTGTTTTTT.

This chain joins TRBV7-8 and TRBJ1-4, with a weak D call TRBD1 (5 bases). Germline lookup yields CDR1 SGHVS and CDR2 FQNEAQ. The CDR3 spans 19 residues. V dropped 0 bases and J dropped 1 base, with 18 bases sitting between them. The CDR3 reads CASSLARPGTLRTNEKLFF. CDR3 DNA: TGTGCCAGCAGCTTAGCGCGGCCCGGGACCCTTCGAACTAATGAAAAACTGTTTTTT.

The genes are TRBV18 and TRBJ2-7, with 9 bases lining up with TRBD1. V lost 4 bases and J lost 6; bases outside the gene matches: 4. Germline V CDR1 and CDR2: KGHSH, LQKENI. This CDR3 has 13 residues. CDR3 protein: CASSLGQGSEQYF. CDR3 DNA: TGTGCCAGCTCACTCGGACAGGGGTCCGAGCAGTACTTC.

This clone was recorded only once. The chain links TRBV7-3 to TRBJ1-5; D not certain. CDR3 length equals 13 residues. Trimming removed 8 bases at V and 0 bases at J, with 8 bases between. The germline V gene encodes CDR1 SGHTA and CDR2 FQGTGA. The CDR3 DNA follows: TGTGCCAGCGCCGTAGATAGCAATCAGCCCCAGCATTTT. Protein sequence: CASAVDSNQPQHF.

As to this clone: Within the sample, other DNA sequences also encode this same CDR3. The chain uses TRBV5-4 and TRBJ2-2, with D uncertain. This CDR3 spans 12 amino acids. Between the trimmed V and J ends, which lost 0 bases and 6 bases, there was a span of 3 bases. Germline V CDR1 and CDR2: SGHNT, YYREEE (reference sequence). Written as DNA, the CDR3 is TGTGCCAGCAGCTTGGGGCCCGGGGAGCTGTTTTTT. This codes for CASSLGPGELFF.

The J gene is TRBJ1-3, the V gene TRBV28, with TRBD1 identical over 7 bases. CDR1 and CDR2 from the germline V gene are MDHEN and SYDVKM. After removal of 5 bases from V and 4 bases from J, the junction contained 5 bases not matched to a gene. The CDR3 runs 14 residues. The CDR3 bases are TGTGCCAGCAGTGCCGGGACAGTAGGAAACACCATATATTTT. Its protein is CASSAGTVGNTIYF.

This chain links TRBV18 with TRBJ1-4; D is ambiguous. V lost 4 bases, J lost 6 bases, and 12 bases lay in between. The germline V gene encodes CDR1 KGHSH and CDR2 LQKENI. CDR3 length: 14 residues. CDR3 protein: CASSQLARDEKLFF. The CDR3, as DNA: TGTGCCAGCTCACAGTTGGCAAGGGATGAAAAACTGTTTTTT.

The rearrangement joins TRBV6-5 to TRBJ1-5; D unclear. This CDR3 comprises 13 residues. The germline V gene encodes CDR1 MNHEY and CDR2 SVGAGI. V gave up 1 base and J gave up 4 bases, with 5 bases separating them. DNA of the CDR3: TGTGCCAGCAGTTACTTTCAGAATCAGCCCCAGCATTTT. Its protein is CASSYFQNQPQHF.

This chain joins TRBV9 and TRBJ1-1; weak D call: TRBD1 (6 bases). The CDR3 has 13 amino acids. CDR1 and CDR2 (germline): SGDLS, YYNGEE. Deletions cut 3 bases from V and 4 bases from J, with 10 bases between. In DNA, the CDR3 is TGTGCCAGCAGCGACAGGGAAGGCACTGAAGCTTTCTTT. This encodes CASSDREGTEAFF.

The chain combines TRBV4-3 with TRBJ2-1, with 8 positions matching TRBD2. The CDR3 length is 15 residues. The V gene's germline CDR1 is LGHNA and CDR2 YSLEER. V shed 4 bases and J 7 bases; nucleotides not matched to a gene: 9. Written as DNA, the CDR3 is TGCGCCAGCAGCCTGCAGCGGGAGTGGAGGAATGAGCAGTTCTTC. Its protein is CASSLQREWRNEQFF.

This chain uses TRBV11-2 with TRBJ2-1; 14 nucleotides agree with TRBD2. Per germline, CDR1 SGHAT and CDR2 FQNNGV. This CDR3 region has 16 residues. V shed 6 bases, J shed 0 bases, and the junction held 1 base outside the gene matches. The CDR3 spells CASRTSGRASYNEQFF. The CDR3 DNA follows: TGTGCCAGCAGGACTAGCGGGAGGGCCTCCTACAATGAGCAGTTCTTC.

The V call is TRBV5-1, the J call TRBJ2-2; the D is unclear. This CDR3 contains 12 residues. Germline values: CDR1 SGHRS, CDR2 YFSETQ. Trimming stripped 4 bases from V and 6 bases from J, with 7 bases between. The CDR3 sequence: CASSQDPGELFF. The CDR3 region has the DNA TGCGCCAGCAGCCAGGACCCCGGGGAGCTGTTTTTT.

J is TRBJ1-4 and V is TRBV27; D unclear. The germline V gene has CDR1 MNHEY and CDR2 SMNVEV (reference sequence). V dropped 6 bases and J dropped 3 bases, with 11 bases sitting between them. The CDR3 consists of 14 residues. CDR3 nucleotides: TGTGCCAGCAGCCTGGGCACACCTAATGAAAAACTGTTTTTT. It is translated as CASSLGTPNEKLFF. The variable domain in full, completed from reference TRBV27 and TRBJ1-4, reads EAQVTQNPRYLITVTGKKLTVTCSQNMNHEYMSWYRQDPGLGLRQIYYSMNVEVTDKGDVPEGYKVSRKEKRNFPLILESPSPNQTSLYFCASSLGTPNEKLFFGSGTQLSVL.

The chain carries TRBV5-8 and TRBJ1-1; D is ambiguous. The CDR3 is 15 amino acids. V was pared by 4 bases and J by 4 bases, with 17 bases between. The germline V gene encodes CDR1 SGHTS and CDR2 YDEGEE. The CDR3 bases are TGTGCCAGCAGCCAAATCGGGCCCCCTGGCACTGAAGCTTTCTTT. Encoded protein: CASSQIGPPGTEAFF.

This clone is a singleton in its sample. The chain joins TRBV6-5 to TRBJ1-1; D might be TRBD1 (6 bases). V lost 2 bases and J 0 bases, leaving 13 bases between the germline ends. In germline, CDR1 is MNHEY, CDR2 SVGAGI. This CDR3 contains 16 residues. In nucleotides, the CDR3 is TGTGCCAGCAGTTACAACAGGGAGTTCATGAACACTGAAGCTTTCTTT. Residues: CASSYNREFMNTEAFF.

A word on this clone: Within the sample, other DNA sequences also encode this same CDR3. The chain couples TRBV18 to TRBJ2-2; D could derive from TRBD1 or TRBD2 (5 bases each). Looked up from germline, CDR1 is KGHSH and CDR2 is LQKENI. V was clipped by 2 bases and J by 6 bases, with 7 bases between them. The CDR3 has 13 amino acids. The CDR3 sequence: CASSPTGPGELFF. The CDR3 nucleotides are TGTGCCAGCTCACCAACGGGGCCCGGGGAGCTGTTTTTT.

The chain links TRBV29-1 to TRBJ2-5, with 7 nucleotides matching TRBD1. The V gene end was trimmed by 3 bases and the J gene end by 4 bases; junction bases not matched to a gene: 5. The V gene's germline CDR1 is SQVTM and CDR2 ANQGSEA. This CDR3 comprises 13 residues. In DNA form, the CDR3 reads TGCAGCGTTGATACAGGGGCCGTAGAGACCCAGTACTTC. Its protein is CSVDTGAVETQYF.

The sample holds one count of this clone. V gene TRBV28 combines with J gene TRBJ1-1; 7 nucleotides line up with TRBD1. The CDR3 loop spans 14 amino acids. After removal of 7 bases from V and 2 bases from J, the junction contained 7 bases not matched to a gene. CDR1 is MDHEN, CDR2 SYDVKM, per germline. This CDR3 is CASTPGTVNTEAFF. The CDR3 region has the DNA TGTGCCAGCACTCCCGGGACAGTAAACACTGAAGCTTTCTTT. Full variable domain (rest looked up from reference TRBV28 and TRBJ1-1): DVKVTQSSRYLVKRTGEKVFLECVQDMDHENMFWYRQDPGLGLRLIYFSYDVKMKEKGDIPEGYSVSREKKERFSLILESASTNQTSMYLCASTPGTVNTEAFFGQGTRLTVV.

A word on this clone: The sample has other DNA sequences that encode this CDR3 too. V is TRBV7-2 and J is TRBJ2-1; D unresolved. The V end was cut by 5 bases, the J end by 0 bases, with 11 bases between. The CDR3 is 15 residues long. Germline V lookup: CDR1 SGHTA, CDR2 FQGNSA. The chain's CDR3 is CASSRTASSYNEQFF. DNA for the CDR3: TGTGCCAGCAGCCGGACGGCTAGCTCCTACAATGAGCAGTTCTTC.

The V and J genes are TRBV18 and TRBJ2-1, with 7 bases that match TRBD2. The germline V gene encodes CDR1 KGHSH and CDR2 LQKENI. This CDR3 contains 16 residues. Trimming took 1 base from V and 0 from J; bases not matched to a gene: 3. The CDR3, as DNA: TGTGCCAGCTCACCACTGAGCGGGGACTCCTACAATGAGCAGTTCTTC. Its translation: CASSPLSGDSYNEQFF.

Concerning this clone: The same CDR3 arises from other DNA sequences in this sample as well. The chain has TRBV2 and TRBJ2-7, with D possibly matching TRBD2 (6 bases). Germline values: CDR1 SNHLY, CDR2 FYNNEI. V shed 4 bases and J shed 7 bases, with 8 bases lying between them. The CDR3 extends over 11 amino acids. CDR3 coding DNA: TGTGCCAGCAGTGTCGCGGGAGAGCAGTACTTC. Amino acids: CASSVAGEQYF.

Turning to this clone: One end of the junction does not line up with germline, which may come from a read error. V is TRBV5-1 and J is TRBJ2-1; 10 bases are shared with TRBD2. The CDR3 sequence is 16 residues long. Germline V CDR1 and CDR2: SGHRS, YFSETQ. The CDR3 here is CASTLGSSGGKNEQFF. CDR3 coding DNA: TGCGCCAGCACCTTGGGGTCTAGCGGGGGAAAGAATGAGCAGTTCTTC.

The chain has TRBV11-1 and TRBJ2-1; D is undetermined. V lost 0 bases, J lost 8 bases, and 14 bases lay in between. The germline CDR1 and CDR2 sequences are SGHAT and FQDESV (reference sequence). This CDR3 region has 15 residues. CDR3 coding DNA: TGTGCCAGCAGCTTAGCACGACTGGTTGTCGATGAGCAGTTCTTC. Its translation is CASSLARLVVDEQFF.

The rearrangement uses TRBV20-1 and TRBJ1-1, with a tentative D call TRBD1 (5 bases). Germline V CDR1 and CDR2: DFQATT, SNEGSKA (reference sequence). The CDR3 covers 10 residues. V shed 6 bases and J shed 14 bases, with 16 bases lying between them. Written as DNA, the CDR3 is TGCAGTGCGCCCCAGGGCCGAGGCTTCTTT. It translates to CSAPQGRGFF.

A remark on this clone: Additional DNA sequences in this sample encode the identical CDR3. V and J are TRBV5-1 and TRBJ2-1, with TRBD2 matching over 7 bases. The germline V gene encodes CDR1 SGHRS and CDR2 YFSETQ. Trimming removed 0 bases from V and 4 bases from J; junction bases left unmatched: 4. This CDR3 contains 15 residues. CDR3 in DNA: TGCGCCAGCAGCTTGGGGGGACTAACTTACAATGAGCAGTTCTTC. Translation gives CASSLGGLTYNEQFF.